The 22 T cell receptor beta chains below were found in one sample sequenced in a study of T cells in Graves' hyperthyroidism and ophthalmopathy. Amplified TCR beta CDR3 regions derived from RNA transcripts. With the HTBI primer set, the TCR CDR3 went through a first round of RT-PCR. TCRdb re-analysed the multiplex PCR reads in MiXCR, keeping a single row per CDR3 protein. The profile covers 600,000 to 750,000 distinct CDR3 sequences, with around 16% appearing a single time and 15% taken by the ten largest. Sequenced: blood. The source is a man over 45 with Graves' hyperthyroidism.

The CDR3 reads CASSWRTASGTGELFF. The CDR3 DNA reads as TGCGCCAGCAGCTGGAGGACAGCCTCGGGCACCGGGGAGCTGTTTTTT. The chain combines TRBV5-1 with TRBJ2-2, with D perhaps TRBD1 (6 bases). The CDR3 has 16 amino acids. The V gene's germline CDR1 is SGHRS and CDR2 YFSETQ. V lost 3 bases and J lost 4, with 16 bases in between.

The chain is built from TRBV5-8 and TRBJ2-5; D unresolved. Trimming pared 0 bases from V and 2 bases from J, leaving 8 bases between. The CDR3 totals 14 residues. Germline values: CDR1 SGHTS, CDR2 YDEGEE. As DNA, the CDR3 is TGTGCCAGCAGCTTGGTTTACGTACAAGAGACCCAGTACTTC. It specifies CASSLVYVQETQYF.

This clonotype was seen many times. V is TRBV7-3 and J is TRBJ2-1, with D unclear. The V end was cut by 1 base, the J end by 1 base, with 11 bases between. This CDR3 is built from 16 residues. Germline V gene data show CDR1 as SGHTA and CDR2 as FQGTGA. The CDR3 is CASSLSGRVSYNEQFF. The CDR3 nucleotides read TGTGCCAGCAGCTTAAGTGGAAGGGTTTCCTACAATGAGCAGTTCTTC.

This clonotype has ten or more counts. The V and J genes are TRBV6-5 and TRBJ1-4; tentatively, D is TRBD1 (5 bases). From germline, CDR1 is MNHEY and CDR2 SVGAGI. This CDR3 contains 15 residues. Trimming left V 0 bases short and J 7 bases short, with 12 bases between. The CDR3 DNA follows: TGTGCCAGCAGTTACTCCGGGACCCGGGGTGAAAAACTGTTTTTT. Translation gives CASSYSGTRGEKLFF.

The rearrangement uses TRBV19 and TRBJ2-3, with TRBD1 identical over 10 bases. Germline V lookup: CDR1 LNHDA, CDR2 SQIVND (reference sequence). V was pared by 6 bases and J by 3 bases, with 6 bases of the junction left unmatched. CDR3 length: 15 amino acids. CDR3 DNA: TGTGCCAGTAGCACACGGGACAGGGGAACAGATACGCAGTATTTT. Encoded protein: CASSTRDRGTDTQYF.

A few counts support this clonotype. The chain links TRBV20-1 to TRBJ1-5, with a tentative D call TRBD1 (5 bases). V was pared by 5 bases and J by 3 bases, with 14 bases between. CDR1 and CDR2 from the germline V gene are DFQATT and SNEGSKA (reference sequence). There are 14 residues in the CDR3. DNA for the CDR3: TGCAGTGCTCCTCAGGGTAACCCCAATCAGCCCCAGCATTTT. Protein product: CSAPQGNPNQPQHF.

In its sample, this clonotype was seen many times. The CDR3 sequence: CASSLARTSVGNEQYF. The CDR3 nucleotides read TGTGCCAGCAGCTTAGCCCGGACTAGTGTCGGGAACGAGCAGTACTTC. The chain combines TRBV11-2 with TRBJ2-7, with 7 bases that match TRBD2. Looked up from germline, CDR1 is SGHAT and CDR2 is FQNNGV. The CDR3 consists of 16 residues. V shed 1 base, J shed 5 bases, and the junction held 11 bases outside the gene matches.

This clonotype was found a few times. The chain couples TRBV27 to TRBJ2-7; D is undetermined. The CDR3 covers 14 residues. Germline CDR1 MNHEY, CDR2 SMNVEV (reference sequence). V lost 5 bases and J lost 4, with 15 bases in between. CDR3 loop: CASSPRVDSYEQYF. CDR3 in DNA: TGTGCCAGCAGTCCCCGCGTGGATTCTTACGAGCAGTACTTC.

This clonotype has ten or more counts. The chain combines TRBV7-9 with TRBJ2-7; 9 nucleotides match TRBD1. V was clipped by 4 bases and J by 6 bases; unmatched bases: 10. Germline V lookup: CDR1 SEHNR, CDR2 FQNEAQ (reference sequence). The CDR3 totals 15 residues. CDR3 loop: CASSWAGTGISEQYF. In nucleotides, the CDR3 is TGTGCCAGCAGCTGGGCCGGGACAGGGATAAGCGAGCAGTACTTC.

This clonotype appeared many times. The CDR3 bases are TGTGCCAGCAGCTTAAGGTCTACCGGGACCAATAACTATGGCTACACCTTC. This sequence encodes CASSLRSTGTNNYGYTF. The chain carries TRBV7-2 and TRBJ1-2, with TRBD1 as a possible D gene (5 bases). V gave up 2 bases and J gave up 1 base, with 17 bases separating them. The germline V gene encodes CDR1 SGHTA and CDR2 FQGNSA. CDR3 length: 17 amino acids.

This clonotype has at least ten counts. This chain connects TRBV7-9 to TRBJ2-7; D possibly corresponds to TRBD2 (5 bases). CDR1 is SEHNR, CDR2 FQNEAQ, per germline (reference sequence). Trimming took 6 bases from V and 3 from J, leaving 15 bases between them. This CDR3 has 14 residues. This chain's CDR3 is CASSPVLGIYEQYF. The CDR3 DNA sequence: TGTGCCAGCAGTCCTGTACTAGGGATCTACGAGCAGTACTTC.

At least ten counts were recorded for this clonotype. This chain connects TRBV6-5 to TRBJ1-2, with D unresolved. This CDR3 is 15 amino acids long. Trimming left V 0 bases short and J 5 bases short, with 13 bases between. In germline, CDR1 is MNHEY, CDR2 SVGAGI. The CDR3 sequence: CASSYSEGGLYGYTF. Written as DNA, the CDR3 is TGTGCCAGCAGTTACTCAGAAGGCGGGCTTTATGGCTACACCTTC.

This clonotype was observed at least ten times. J is TRBJ2-7 and V is TRBV27; perhaps TRBD2 as D (6 bases). V was pared by 9 bases and J by 4 bases, with 19 bases between. Germline lookup yields CDR1 MNHEY and CDR2 SMNVEV (reference sequence). This CDR3 is 14 amino acids long. The CDR3 here is CASTHLGSLYEQYF. In DNA, the CDR3 is TGTGCCAGTACGCACCTCGGGAGCCTTTACGAGCAGTACTTC.

The genes are TRBV30 and TRBJ2-1, with 10 bases identical to TRBD2. This CDR3 comprises 19 residues. Germline assignment: CDR1 GTSNPN and CDR2 SVGIG (reference sequence). The junction had 24 bases not matched to a gene; V was cut back by 4 bases and J by 9 bases. In DNA, the CDR3 is TGTGCCTGGAAAGGTTTGGGGGCTAGCGGGAGAACAACGTACGGTGAGCAGTTCTTC. This codes for CAWKGLGASGRTTYGEQFF.

This rearrangement joins TRBV9 to TRBJ2-2; 10 positions agree with TRBD2. The CDR3 runs 17 residues. Per germline, CDR1 SGDLS and CDR2 YYNGEE. The trim removed 1 base at V and 3 bases at J, leaving 6 bases unmatched. CDR3 DNA: TGTGCCAGCAGCGTACCTAGCGGGAGACCCGACACCGGGGAGCTGTTTTTT. Translating it yields CASSVPSGRPDTGELFF.

V and J are TRBV30 and TRBJ2-1; D tentatively fits TRBD1 or TRBD2 (5 bases each). Germline V lookup: CDR1 GTSNPN, CDR2 SVGIG (reference sequence). The V end lost 8 bases, the J end lost 7 bases, and 15 bases lay between the germline ends. The CDR3 has 12 amino acids. CDR3 loop: CAKRAKGNEQFF. Written as DNA, the CDR3 is TGTGCCAAGAGGGCCAAGGGGAATGAGCAGTTCTTC.

This clonotype was seen many times. The gene calls are TRBV20-1 and TRBJ2-7, with unresolved D. In germline, CDR1 is DFQATT, CDR2 SNEGSKA (reference sequence). This CDR3 has 12 amino acids. V lost 0 bases to trimming and J lost 2 bases, with 5 bases between them. The chain's CDR3 is CSARDQTYEQYF. The DNA for the CDR3 is TGCAGTGCTAGAGATCAGACCTACGAGCAGTACTTC.

In nucleotides, the CDR3 is TGTGCCAGTAGTATGGCAAGTACCTACGAGCAGTACTTC. As protein: CASSMASTYEQYF. The chain carries TRBV19 and TRBJ2-7, with D hard to call. Trimming shortened V by 3 bases and J by 2 bases, and 8 bases separated the two germline ends. Germline CDR1 and CDR2: LNHDA and SQIVND (reference sequence). The CDR3 is 13 amino acids.

In its sample, this clonotype was seen many times. This chain connects TRBV5-1 to TRBJ1-1; D is unclear. Germline-derived CDR1 and CDR2 are SGHRS and YFSETQ. The CDR3 loop spans 14 amino acids. V lost 4 bases to trimming and J lost 4 bases, with 14 bases between them. In nucleotides, the CDR3 is TGCGCCAGCAGCCGGGATATTTTGATCACTGAAGCTTTCTTT. Amino acid sequence: CASSRDILITEAFF.

This clonotype appeared many times. CDR3 sequence (DNA): TGTGCCTGGAGCGAGCCCGGGCGTCTCCAAGAGACCCAGTACTTC. Protein: CAWSEPGRLQETQYF. This chain uses TRBV30 with TRBJ2-5; no clear D gene. The CDR3 consists of 15 residues. CDR1 is GTSNPN, CDR2 SVGIG, per germline (reference sequence). The V and J ends lost 3 bases and 1 base respectively, with 15 bases between them.

The chain recombines TRBV5-4 with TRBJ1-2; tentatively, D is TRBD1 (6 bases). The CDR3 totals 15 residues. V lost 4 bases and J 4 bases, leaving 17 bases between the germline ends. CDR1 and CDR2 (germline): SGHNT, YYREEE (reference sequence). The CDR3 loop reads CASSGRTDRGYGYTF. CDR3 coding DNA: TGTGCCAGCAGCGGAAGGACAGATCGAGGCTATGGCTACACCTTC. The variable domain in full, completed from reference TRBV5-4 and TRBJ1-2, reads ETGVTQSPTHLIKTRGQQVTLRCSSQSGHNTVSWYQQALGQGPQFIFQYYREEENGRGNFPPRFSGLQFPNYSSELNVNALELDDSALYLCASSGRTDRGYGYTFGSGTRLTVV.

This clonotype was seen repeatedly, ten times or more. The V gene is TRBV27, the J gene TRBJ2-1, with D unresolved. From germline, CDR1 is MNHEY and CDR2 SMNVEV (reference sequence). Trimming pared 5 bases from V and 4 bases from J, leaving 15 bases between. This CDR3 has 15 amino acids. CDR3 DNA sequence: TGTGCCAGCAGTAAAGGGCCAACGGAGTACAATGAGCAGTTCTTC. Protein sequence: CASSKGPTEYNEQFF.